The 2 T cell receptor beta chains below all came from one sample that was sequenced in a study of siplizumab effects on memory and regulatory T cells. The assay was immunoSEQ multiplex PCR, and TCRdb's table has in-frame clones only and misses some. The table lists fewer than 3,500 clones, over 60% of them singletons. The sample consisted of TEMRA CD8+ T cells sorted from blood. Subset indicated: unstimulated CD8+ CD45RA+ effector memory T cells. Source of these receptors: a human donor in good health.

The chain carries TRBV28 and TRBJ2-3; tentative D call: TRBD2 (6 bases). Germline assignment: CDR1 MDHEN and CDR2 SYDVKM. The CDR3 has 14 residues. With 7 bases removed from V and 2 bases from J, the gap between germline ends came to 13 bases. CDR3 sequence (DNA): TGTGCCAGCACCACGGGACTCCTCACAGATACGCAGTATTTT. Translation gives CASTTGLLTDTQYF.

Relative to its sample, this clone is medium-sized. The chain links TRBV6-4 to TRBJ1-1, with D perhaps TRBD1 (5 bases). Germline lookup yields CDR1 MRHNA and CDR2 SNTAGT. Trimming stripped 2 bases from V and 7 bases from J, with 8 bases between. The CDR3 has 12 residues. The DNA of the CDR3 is TGTGCCAGCAGTGACACCACAGGTGAAGCTTTCTTT. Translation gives CASSDTTGEAFF.